This TCR beta chain stems from a study of T cells in Graves' hyperthyroidism and ophthalmopathy. From RNA transcripts, TCR beta CDR3 regions were amplified. During a first-round RT-PCR of the TCR CDR3, the HTBI primer set was used. From the multiplex PCR reads, TCRdb called clonotypes with MiXCR, one entry per CDR3 protein. In the table there are about 580,000 distinct CDR3 sequences, about 45% of which are singletons. Uncontrolled infection, other autoimmune disease, pregnancy or lactation disqualified patients from enrolment. Germline CDR1 is PRHDT and CDR2 is FYEKMQ (reference sequence). V was pared by 5 bases and J by 4 bases, with 9 bases between. The CDR3 length is 14 residues.

The chain has TRBV13 and TRBJ2-6; possible D gene TRBD2, 5 bases. The receptor was derived from a woman in her late teens or twenties with Graves' hyperthyroidism. The sample comprised peripheral blood or thyroid tissue (not recorded which). The CDR3 bases are TGTGCCAGCAGCCCGGAGGCGGGGGCCAACGTCCTGACTTTC. Amino acid sequence: CASSPEAGANVLTF.